The 3 T cell receptor beta chains presented below share a single source sample, sequenced in a study of tumor-infiltrating lymphocytes in primary liver carcinoma. Blood RNA came from unsorted whole blood; germline DNA was also extracted. From approximately 550 ng of total RNA, TCR beta-specific cDNA was reverse-transcribed using a constant-region primer. What produced the TCR beta libraries was three nested multiplex PCR rounds using slightly modified ARM-PCR. In the first two PCR rounds, TRBV1-TRBV30 forward primers were paired with a C-beta reverse primer, and each round lasted roughly 10 cycles. TCRdb reprocessed the multiplex PCR reads with MiXCR, giving one entry per CDR3 protein. This table has about 310,000 distinct CDR3 sequences, 50% to 70% appearing once. The sequenced sample consisted of peripheral blood. These receptor sequences come from a man in his forties with primary liver carcinoma and hepatitis B virus infection.

Ten or more counts support this clonotype. The CDR3 reads CASSLIGRSETQYF. The CDR3 DNA reads TGTGCCAGCAGCCTCATCGGGCGCTCGGAGACCCAGTACTTC. The chain couples TRBV11-2 to TRBJ2-5; D unresolved. Trimming removed 5 bases at V and 5 bases at J, with 15 bases between. Germline V gene sequence: CDR1 SGHAT, CDR2 FQNNGV. This CDR3 is 14 amino acids long.

This clonotype was seen only a few times. Just one base apart from a much larger clone, this may be a read error. This chain uses TRBV12-3 or TRBV12-4 with TRBJ2-5; D tentatively reads TRBD1 or TRBD2 (6 bases each). The CDR3 consists of 13 residues. V was pared by 3 bases and J by 9 bases, with 14 bases between. The CDR3: CASSLGGVEAQYF. CDR3 DNA sequence: TGTGCCAGCAGTTTGGGGGGCGTCGAGGCCCAGTACTTC.

On this clonotype itself: A much larger clone is a single base away; this may be a read error. The chain joins TRBV29-1 to TRBJ2-2; 8 positions match TRBD1. The length of the CDR3 is 15 residues. Per the germline V gene, CDR1 is SQVTM and CDR2 is ANQGSEA. The CDR3 DNA is TGCAGCGCCACCGCAGGGGGCGCGGGGACCGGGGAGCTGTCTTTT. Its translation is CSATAGGAGTGELSF.